This record concerns one TCR beta chain sequence. Its cognate antigen is unknown. These data originate in a study of post-analysis software for immune sequencing data. Study-wide context: Courses of disease covered relapsing-remitting, secondary progressive and progressive-relapsing multiple sclerosis. Study-level points and caveats: Relative to controls, patients had five TRBV segments at higher frequency, with TRBV5-6, TRBV5-1 and TRBV20-1 among these. Strong same-batch co-clustering of samples appeared with F measure clustering. Multiple sclerosis patients had significantly lower normalized Chao1 diversity than controls.

V gave up 0 bases and J gave up 6 bases; unmatched junction bases: 11. Germline V gene sequence: CDR1 DFQATT, CDR2 SNEGSKA (reference sequence). The CDR3 spans 16 residues. Unique molecular identifiers were built into the TCR beta cDNA libraries. The yield from approximately 1 to 10 million T cells was roughly 500,000 cDNA molecules in total. TCRdb recomputed calls from the PCR reads with MiXCR, one row per CDR3 protein. The sample contains some 370,000 distinct CDR3 sequences, roughly 36% of which appear only once. This rearrangement joins TRBV20-1 to TRBJ2-7; TRBD2 aligns across 10 bases. The sequencing input was blood. The TCR originated in a girl aged 10-17 years with multiple sclerosis. CDR3 nucleotides: TGCAGTGCTAGAGATCATAAGGAACTAGCGGGATCCGAGCAGTACTTC. It codes for CSARDHKELAGSEQYF.